The 26 T cell receptor beta chains below were found in one sample sequenced in a study of radiation and T cells in renal cell carcinoma. Libraries were prepared by immunoSEQ multiplex PCR; TCRdb keeps only in-frame clonotypes and omits some of them. The data contain just over 95,000 clones, 75% to 90% of them singletons. Time point indicated: baseline pretreatment blood. Treatment: 15 Gy SBRT to primary tumor, nephrectomy 4 weeks later. The source material was blood, sampled from a patient whose treatment included radiotherapy and nephrectomy. Receptors originate from a man aged 45-65 years with renal cell carcinoma.

The chain has TRBV18 and TRBJ1-1, with TRBD1 as a possible D gene (5 bases). CDR3 length: 13 amino acids. V lost 4 bases and J lost 3, with 9 bases in between. The germline V gene encodes CDR1 KGHSH and CDR2 LQKENI. The DNA of the CDR3 is TGTGCCAGCTCACGGTCGGGGGACACTGAAGCTTTCTTT. The encoded protein is CASSRSGDTEAFF.

As to this clone: Additional DNA sequences in this sample encode the identical CDR3. The chain carries TRBV2 and TRBJ1-2, with D possibly TRBD1 on 5 matching bases. Germline assignment: CDR1 SNHLY and CDR2 FYNNEI. This CDR3 comprises 13 residues. Deletions cut 6 bases from V and 2 bases from J, with 10 bases between. The CDR3 is CASSGTANYGYTF. The CDR3 DNA sequence: TGTGCCAGCAGCGGGACGGCGAACTATGGCTACACCTTC.

The chain employs TRBV4-2 and TRBJ2-4, with 9 nucleotides matching TRBD2. Trimming cost V 0 bases and J 5 bases; bases outside gene matches: 2. The V gene's germline CDR1 is LGHNA and CDR2 YNFKEQ. CDR3 length: 15 residues. The CDR3, as DNA: TGTGCCAGCAGCCAAGATCCTAGCGGGGAAAACATTCAGTACTTC. This translates into CASSQDPSGENIQYF.

This rearrangement joins TRBV7-2 to TRBJ2-1; D call uncertain. The ends were cut back, 1 base at V and 1 base at J, with 8 bases in the middle. From germline, CDR1 is SGHTA and CDR2 FQGNSA. The CDR3 totals 15 residues. CDR3 protein: CASSLVEWSYNEQFF. CDR3 sequence (DNA): TGTGCCAGCAGCTTAGTAGAGTGGTCCTACAATGAGCAGTTCTTC.

The chain joins TRBV6-5 to TRBJ2-7; TRBD1 matches 9 bases. Germline assignment: CDR1 MNHEY and CDR2 SVGAGI. The length of the CDR3 is 14 residues. Trimming at V came to 4 bases and at J to 2 bases, leaving 3 bases not matched to a gene. CDR3 nucleotides: TGTGCCAGCAGTTCCGGGACAGGGACCTACGAGCAGTACTTC. This gives the protein CASSSGTGTYEQYF.

V is TRBV7-6 and J is TRBJ2-3; D is ambiguous. The CDR3 is made up of 13 amino acids. Germline CDR1 SGHVS, CDR2 FNYEAQ. Trimming took 3 bases from V and 5 from J, leaving 9 bases between them. The CDR3 here is CASSFVSIDTQYF. The CDR3 DNA reads TGTGCCAGCAGCTTCGTTAGTATAGATACGCAGTATTTT.

This sequence joins TRBV9 and TRBJ2-5; 13 nucleotides match TRBD2. This CDR3 has 17 amino acids. The germline V gene encodes CDR1 SGDLS and CDR2 YYNGEE. V dropped 0 bases and J dropped 4; count of bases not matched to a gene: 6. The CDR3 DNA reads TGTGCCAGCAGCGTAGCTACGACTAGCGGGGGGCGAGAGACCCAGTACTTC. Translating it yields CASSVATTSGGRETQYF.

The rearrangement links TRBV10-3 to TRBJ1-1; 8 bases line up with TRBD1. This CDR3 is built from 13 residues. Germline V gene data show CDR1 as ENHRY and CDR2 as SYGVKD. V was pared by 6 bases and J by 3 bases, with 3 bases of the junction left unmatched. CDR3 coding DNA: TGTGCCATCAGCTTACAGGGGGACACTGAAGCTTTCTTT. Protein: CAISLQGDTEAFF.

Remarks on this clone: The junction does not match germline at one end; this may be a read error. The chain joins TRBV6-6 to TRBJ2-7, with 7 bases identical to TRBD1. Germline V gene data show CDR1 as MNHNY and CDR2 as SVGAGI (reference sequence). The CDR3 has 16 residues. The DNA for the CDR3 is TGTGCCAGCAGTCACTCTCGACAGGGTGGCTCCTACGAGCAGTACTTC. It is translated as CASSHSRQGGSYEQYF.

The CDR3 DNA reads TGTGCCAGCAGTGATTCCCCCGGGACAGCCAAAAACATTCAGTACTTC. This gives the protein CASSDSPGTAKNIQYF. The V and J genes are TRBV6-1 and TRBJ2-4, with D perhaps TRBD1 or TRBD2 (5 bases each). The V end lost 3 bases, the J end lost 0 bases, and 12 bases lay between the germline ends. Germline V CDR1 and CDR2: MNHNS, SASEGT. The CDR3 runs 16 residues.

This chain joins TRBV9 and TRBJ2-1, with D perhaps TRBD2 (6 bases). Germline lookup yields CDR1 SGDLS and CDR2 YYNGEE. The CDR3 consists of 15 residues. V was cut by 0 bases and J by 8 bases, with 15 bases left in between. The CDR3 protein is CASSVGLGTLDEQFF. In DNA form, the CDR3 reads TGTGCCAGCAGCGTAGGTTTAGGGACTTTGGATGAGCAGTTCTTC.

V usage is TRBV4-3 and J usage is TRBJ1-2, with unresolved D. V was trimmed by 0 bases and J by 8 bases, leaving 19 bases between them. The CDR3 contains 16 residues. The germline V gene has CDR1 LGHNA and CDR2 YSLEER. The CDR3 nucleotides are TGCGCCAGCAGCCAAGATCCCTTGGAAGTCCCTCACGGCTACACCTTC. This codes for CASSQDPLEVPHGYTF.

The chain has TRBV7-9 and TRBJ1-1, with unresolved D. The germline V gene has CDR1 SEHNR and CDR2 FQNEAQ (reference sequence). Between the trimmed V and J ends, which lost 5 bases and 0 bases, there was a span of 7 bases. This CDR3 contains 13 residues. The CDR3 sequence is CASSPIMNTEAFF. The CDR3 coding sequence is TGTGCCAGCAGCCCTATAATGAACACTGAAGCTTTCTTT. The variable domain in full, with the rest retrieved from reference TRBV7-9 and TRBJ1-1, is DTGVSQNPRHKITKRGQNVTFRCDPISEHNRLYWYRQTLGQGPEFLTYFQNEAQLEKSRLLSDRFSAERPKGSFSTLEIQRTEQGDSAMYLCASSPIMNTEAFFGQGTRLTVV.

V gene TRBV11-2 combines with J gene TRBJ1-5; TRBD1 might be the D (5 bases). There are 14 residues in the CDR3. V dropped 3 bases and J dropped 3 bases, with 9 bases sitting between them. Per the germline V gene, CDR1 is SGHAT and CDR2 is FQNNGV. Here the CDR3 reads CASSFTGPNQPQHF. The CDR3 nucleotides are TGTGCCAGCAGCTTTACGGGACCCAATCAGCCCCAGCATTTT.

This clone was seen once. The chain joins TRBV19 to TRBJ1-2; D unclear. The CDR3 consists of 11 residues. Trimming pared 0 bases from V and 8 bases from J, leaving 4 bases between. Germline CDR1 LNHDA, CDR2 SQIVND (reference sequence). In nucleotides, the CDR3 is TGTGCCAGTAGTATAGAACGCGGCTACACCTTC. The encoded protein is CASSIERGYTF. Full variable domain (outside the CDR3, taken from reference TRBV19 and TRBJ1-2): DGGITQSPKYLFRKEGQNVTLSCEQNLNHDAMYWYRQDPGQGLRLIYYSQIVNDFQKGDIAEGYSVSREKKESFPLTVTSAQKNPTAFYLCASSIERGYTFGSGTRLTVV.

The chain uses TRBV9 and TRBJ2-3, with 9 nucleotides matching TRBD2. The CDR3 extends over 19 amino acids. The V and J ends lost 0 bases and 2 bases, in that order; junction bases with no gene match: 13. From germline, CDR1 is SGDLS and CDR2 YYNGEE. In DNA form, the CDR3 reads TGTGCCAGCAGCGTAGAGGGCGGGGGGGCCTCTCCCTCCACAGATACGCAGTATTTT. It codes for CASSVEGGGASPSTDTQYF.

Here the CDR3 DNA reads TGTGCCAGCAGCTTAGTACCTAGCTCCTACAATGAGCAGTTCTTC. It is translated as CASSLVPSSYNEQFF. The genes are TRBV7-2 and TRBJ2-1, with D hard to call. The CDR3 spans 15 residues. Trimming removed 1 base at V and 0 bases at J, with 7 bases between. CDR1 and CDR2 (germline): SGHTA, FQGNSA.

The J gene is TRBJ1-1, the V gene TRBV10-3, with a tentative D call TRBD1 (5 bases). Germline V gives CDR1 ENHRY, CDR2 SYGVKD. The V and J ends lost 8 bases and 7 bases respectively, with 20 bases between them. The CDR3 has 14 amino acids. The CDR3 is CAILAGRDGYEAFF. In nucleotides, the CDR3 is TGTGCCATCCTAGCTGGTAGGGACGGATATGAAGCTTTCTTT.

The gene calls are TRBV5-4 and TRBJ2-1; D call uncertain. CDR3 length: 17 amino acids. Between the trimmed V and J ends, which lost 4 bases and 5 bases, there was a span of 22 bases. The germline V gene has CDR1 SGHNT and CDR2 YYREEE (reference sequence). CDR3 bases: TGTGCCAGCAGCGAAAAAATCGGTGGGAAAAGAGACAATGAGCAGTTCTTC. This gives the protein CASSEKIGGKRDNEQFF.

The V and J genes are TRBV5-1 and TRBJ2-3, with 13 bases aligning to TRBD2. Germline V CDR1 and CDR2: SGHRS, YFSETQ. This CDR3 comprises 15 residues. J gave up 8 bases and V 4 bases, and 7 bases lay outside the gene matches. CDR3 loop: CASSHGTSGEGTQYF. The CDR3 DNA reads TGCGCCAGCAGCCACGGGACTAGCGGGGAGGGTACGCAGTATTTT. The entire variable domain, with the rest obtained from reference TRBV5-1 and TRBJ2-3, is as follows: KAGVTQTPRYLIKTRGQQVTLSCSPISGHRSVSWYQQTPGQGLQFLFEYFSETQRNKGNFPGRFSGRQFSNSRSEMNVSTLELGDSALYLCASSHGTSGEGTQYFGPGTRLTVL.

The chain joins TRBV9 to TRBJ2-1, with TRBD2 as a possible D gene (6 bases). This CDR3 is 15 amino acids long. Germline CDR1 is SGDLS and CDR2 is YYNGEE. Trimming left V 1 base short and J 4 bases short, with 12 bases between. CDR3 amino acids: CASSVQGLEYNEQFF. The CDR3, as DNA: TGTGCCAGCAGCGTACAGGGACTGGAATACAATGAGCAGTTCTTC.

The V and J genes are TRBV6-5 and TRBJ2-1; 11 nucleotides line up with TRBD1. V trimming: 7 bases; J trimming: 12 bases; junction bases outside the gene matches: 14. The CDR3 spans 15 residues. The germline V gene has CDR1 MNHEY and CDR2 SVGAGI. DNA for the CDR3: TGTGCCAGCACCAAGACGAGGGACAGGGGGAACGGGCAGTTCTTC. Protein: CASTKTRDRGNGQFF.

The J gene is TRBJ2-1, the V gene TRBV19; the D gene is possibly TRBD1 (6 bases). The V gene's germline CDR1 is LNHDA and CDR2 SQIVND (reference sequence). V was trimmed by 11 bases and J by 10 bases, leaving 15 bases between them. CDR3 size: 11 residues. The CDR3 nucleotides read TGTGCCTCCCGGAATCAGGGGGAGCAGTTCTTC. Translation: CASRNQGEQFF.

V is TRBV7-2 and J is TRBJ2-1; 9 positions agree with TRBD1. Looked up from germline, CDR1 is SGHTA and CDR2 is FQGNSA. The V segment lost 5 bases and the J segment 5 bases; nucleotides outside the gene matches: 7. CDR3 length: 15 residues. CDR3 residues: CASSVTGTGNNEQFF. CDR3 nucleotides: TGTGCCAGCAGCGTGACCGGGACAGGGAACAATGAGCAGTTCTTC.

This clone was found once. The chain recombines TRBV9 with TRBJ1-2, with 8 bases that match TRBD1. V lost 3 bases to trimming and J lost 7 bases; unmatched junction nucleotides: 17. This CDR3 comprises 17 residues. Germline V gives CDR1 SGDLS, CDR2 YYNGEE. CDR3 residues: CASSARAVDRGRIGYTF. CDR3 DNA: TGTGCCAGCAGCGCACGAGCCGTTGACAGGGGTAGGATTGGCTACACCTTC.

This chain uses TRBV19 with TRBJ2-7; a weak D match, TRBD1 (6 bases). Germline lookup yields CDR1 LNHDA and CDR2 SQIVND (reference sequence). The CDR3 covers 15 residues. Trimming removed 2 bases at V and 3 bases at J, with 14 bases between. The CDR3 nucleotides are TGTGCCAGTAGTATAATGGTCACAGGGAACTACGAGCAGTACTTC. Amino acids: CASSIMVTGNYEQYF.